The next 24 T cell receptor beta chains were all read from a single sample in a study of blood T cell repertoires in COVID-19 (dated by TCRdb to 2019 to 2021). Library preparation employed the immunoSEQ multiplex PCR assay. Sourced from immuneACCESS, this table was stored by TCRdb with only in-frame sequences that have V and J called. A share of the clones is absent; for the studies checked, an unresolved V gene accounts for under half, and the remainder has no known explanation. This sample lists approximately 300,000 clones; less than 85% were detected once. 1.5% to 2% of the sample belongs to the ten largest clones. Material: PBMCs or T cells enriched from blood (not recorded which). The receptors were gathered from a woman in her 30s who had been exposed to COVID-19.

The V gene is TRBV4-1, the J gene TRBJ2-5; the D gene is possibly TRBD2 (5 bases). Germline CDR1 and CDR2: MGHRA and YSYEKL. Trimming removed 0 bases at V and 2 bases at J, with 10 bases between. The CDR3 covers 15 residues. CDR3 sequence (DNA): TGCGCCAGCAGCCAAGATACTAGGTTTCAAGAGACCCAGTACTTC. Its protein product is CASSQDTRFQETQYF.

This CDR3 reads CAIRTATDGGEAFF. In DNA form, the CDR3 reads TGTGCCATCCGGACAGCGACTGACGGTGGTGAAGCTTTCTTT. This chain connects TRBV10-3 to TRBJ1-1, with D perhaps TRBD1 (6 bases). Per the germline V gene, CDR1 is ENHRY and CDR2 is SYGVKD. V was cut by 8 bases and J by 7 bases, with 20 bases left in between. The CDR3 totals 14 residues.

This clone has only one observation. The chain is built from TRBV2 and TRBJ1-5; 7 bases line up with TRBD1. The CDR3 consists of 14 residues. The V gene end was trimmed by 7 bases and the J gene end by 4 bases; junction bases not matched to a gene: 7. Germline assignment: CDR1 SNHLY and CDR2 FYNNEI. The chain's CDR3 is CASTVWGQNQPQHF. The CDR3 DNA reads TGTGCCAGCACCGTATGGGGACAGAATCAGCCCCAGCATTTT.

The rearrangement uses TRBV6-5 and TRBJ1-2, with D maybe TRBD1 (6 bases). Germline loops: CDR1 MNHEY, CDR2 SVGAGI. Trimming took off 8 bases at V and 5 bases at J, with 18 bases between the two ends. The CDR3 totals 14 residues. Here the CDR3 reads CASGYREGRYGYTF. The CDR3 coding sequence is TGTGCCAGCGGCTACAGGGAGGGGAGATATGGCTACACCTTC.

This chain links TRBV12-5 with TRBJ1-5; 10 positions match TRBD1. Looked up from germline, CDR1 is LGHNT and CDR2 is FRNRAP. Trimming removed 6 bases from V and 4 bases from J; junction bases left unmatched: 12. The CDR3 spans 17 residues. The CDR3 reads CASGSHFGTGVNQPQHF. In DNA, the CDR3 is TGTGCTAGTGGATCCCATTTTGGGACAGGGGTGAATCAGCCCCAGCATTTT.

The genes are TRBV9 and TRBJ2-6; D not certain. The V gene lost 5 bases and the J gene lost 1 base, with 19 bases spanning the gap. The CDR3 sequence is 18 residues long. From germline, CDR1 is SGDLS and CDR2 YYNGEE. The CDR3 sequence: CASSSEAVDRSGANVLTF. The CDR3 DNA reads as TGTGCCAGCAGTTCCGAGGCCGTCGATAGGTCTGGGGCCAACGTCCTGACTTTC.

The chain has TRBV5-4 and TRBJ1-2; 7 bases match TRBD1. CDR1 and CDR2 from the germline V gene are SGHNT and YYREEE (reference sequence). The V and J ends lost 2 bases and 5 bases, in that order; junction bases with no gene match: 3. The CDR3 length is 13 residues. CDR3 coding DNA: TGTGCCAGCAGCTTACAGGGGTTGTATGGCTACACCTTC. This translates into CASSLQGLYGYTF.

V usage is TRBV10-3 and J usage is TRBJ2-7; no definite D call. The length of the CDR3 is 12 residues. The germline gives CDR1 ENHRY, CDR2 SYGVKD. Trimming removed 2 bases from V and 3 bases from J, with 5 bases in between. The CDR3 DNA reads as TGTGCCATCAGTGAGAGACTCTACGAGCAGTACTTC. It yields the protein CAISERLYEQYF.

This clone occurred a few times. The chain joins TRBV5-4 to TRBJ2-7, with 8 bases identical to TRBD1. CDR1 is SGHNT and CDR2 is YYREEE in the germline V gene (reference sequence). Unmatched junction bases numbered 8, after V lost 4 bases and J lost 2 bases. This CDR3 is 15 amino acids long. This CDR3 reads CASSATYRGTYEQYF. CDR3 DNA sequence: TGTGCCAGCAGCGCGACGTACAGGGGGACCTACGAGCAGTACTTC.

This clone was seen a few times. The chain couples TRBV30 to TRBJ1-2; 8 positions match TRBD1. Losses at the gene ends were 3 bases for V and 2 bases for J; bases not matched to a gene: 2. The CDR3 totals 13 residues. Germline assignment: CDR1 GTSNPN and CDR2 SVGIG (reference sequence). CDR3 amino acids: CAWRGQVNYGYTF. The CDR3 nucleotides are TGTGCCTGGAGGGGACAGGTCAACTATGGCTACACCTTC.

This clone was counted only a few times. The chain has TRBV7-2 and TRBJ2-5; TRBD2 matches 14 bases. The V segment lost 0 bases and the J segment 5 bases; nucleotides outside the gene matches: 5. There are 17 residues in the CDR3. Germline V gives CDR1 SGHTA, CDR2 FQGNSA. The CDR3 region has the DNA TGTGCCAGCAGCTTAGCCGGGACTAGCGGGGGAAAGGAGACCCAGTACTTC. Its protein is CASSLAGTSGGKETQYF. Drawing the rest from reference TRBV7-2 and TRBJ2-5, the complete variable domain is GAGVSQSPSNKVTEKGKDVELRCDPISGHTALYWYRQSLGQGLEFLIYFQGNSAPDKSGLPSDRFSAERTGGSVSTLTIQRTQQEDSAVYLCASSLAGTSGGKETQYFGPGTRLLVL.

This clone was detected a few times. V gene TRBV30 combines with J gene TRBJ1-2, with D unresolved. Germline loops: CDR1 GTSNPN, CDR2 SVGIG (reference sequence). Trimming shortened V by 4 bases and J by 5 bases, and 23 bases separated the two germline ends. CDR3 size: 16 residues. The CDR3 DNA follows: TGTGCCTGGATAAAGAAGCGAACCGACCCTCTTTATGGCTACACCTTC. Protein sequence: CAWIKKRTDPLYGYTF.

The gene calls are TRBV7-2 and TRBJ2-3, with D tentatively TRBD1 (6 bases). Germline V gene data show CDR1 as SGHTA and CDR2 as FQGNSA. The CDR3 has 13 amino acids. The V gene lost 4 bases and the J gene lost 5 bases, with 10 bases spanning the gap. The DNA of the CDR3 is TGTGCCAGCAGCTCTCGGGACAAAGATACGCAGTATTTT. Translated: CASSSRDKDTQYF.

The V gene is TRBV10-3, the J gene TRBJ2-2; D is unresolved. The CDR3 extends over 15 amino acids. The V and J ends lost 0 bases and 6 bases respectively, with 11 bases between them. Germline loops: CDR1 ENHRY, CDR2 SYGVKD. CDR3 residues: CAISESSTSAGELFF. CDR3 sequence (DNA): TGTGCCATCAGTGAGTCTTCAACGTCGGCCGGGGAGCTGTTTTTT.

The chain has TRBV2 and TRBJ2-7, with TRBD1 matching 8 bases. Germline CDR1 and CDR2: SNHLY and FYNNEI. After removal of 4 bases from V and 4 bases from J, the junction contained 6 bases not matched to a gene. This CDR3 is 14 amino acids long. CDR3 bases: TGTGCCAGCAGTGCACAACAGGGGGAATACGAGCAGTACTTC. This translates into CASSAQQGEYEQYF.

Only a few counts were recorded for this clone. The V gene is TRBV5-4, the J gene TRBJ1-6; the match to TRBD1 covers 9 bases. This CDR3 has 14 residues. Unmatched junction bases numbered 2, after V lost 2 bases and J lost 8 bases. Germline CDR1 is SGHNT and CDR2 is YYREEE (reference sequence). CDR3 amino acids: CASSFGQGYSPLHF. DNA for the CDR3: TGTGCCAGCAGCTTCGGACAGGGGTATTCACCCCTCCACTTT.

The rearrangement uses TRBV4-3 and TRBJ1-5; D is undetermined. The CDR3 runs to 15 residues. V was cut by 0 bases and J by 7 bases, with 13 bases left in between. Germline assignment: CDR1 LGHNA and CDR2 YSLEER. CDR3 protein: CASSQEQGLRQPQHF. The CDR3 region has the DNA TGCGCCAGCAGCCAAGAACAAGGACTCAGGCAGCCCCAGCATTTT.

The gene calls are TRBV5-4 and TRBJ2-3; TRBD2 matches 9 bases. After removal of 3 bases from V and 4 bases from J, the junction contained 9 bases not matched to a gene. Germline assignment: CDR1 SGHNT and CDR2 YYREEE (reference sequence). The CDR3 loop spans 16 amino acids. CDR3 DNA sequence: TGTGCCAGCAGCTCGTTAGCGGGAGAATGGGCAGATACGCAGTATTTT. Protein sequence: CASSSLAGEWADTQYF.

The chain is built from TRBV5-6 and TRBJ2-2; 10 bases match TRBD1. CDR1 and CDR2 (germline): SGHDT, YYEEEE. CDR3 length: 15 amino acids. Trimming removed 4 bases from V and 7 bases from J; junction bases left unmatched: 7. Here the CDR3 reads CASSRQGADHGELFF. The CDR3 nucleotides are TGTGCCAGCAGCCGACAGGGGGCTGATCACGGGGAGCTGTTTTTT.

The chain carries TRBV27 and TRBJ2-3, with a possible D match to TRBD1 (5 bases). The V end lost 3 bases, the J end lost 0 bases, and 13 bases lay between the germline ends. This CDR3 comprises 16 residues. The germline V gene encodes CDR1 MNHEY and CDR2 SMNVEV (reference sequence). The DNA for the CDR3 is TGTGCCAGCAGTTTGGAACTCAGGGCCAGCACAGATACGCAGTATTTT. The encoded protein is CASSLELRASTDTQYF.

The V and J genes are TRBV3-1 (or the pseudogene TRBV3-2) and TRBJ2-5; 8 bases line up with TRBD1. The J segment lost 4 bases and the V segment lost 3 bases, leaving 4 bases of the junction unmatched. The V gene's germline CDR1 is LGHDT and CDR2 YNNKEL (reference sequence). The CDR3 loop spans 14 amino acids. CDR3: CASSHLDRGETQYF. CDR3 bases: TGTGCCAGCAGCCACCTCGACAGGGGAGAGACCCAGTACTTC.

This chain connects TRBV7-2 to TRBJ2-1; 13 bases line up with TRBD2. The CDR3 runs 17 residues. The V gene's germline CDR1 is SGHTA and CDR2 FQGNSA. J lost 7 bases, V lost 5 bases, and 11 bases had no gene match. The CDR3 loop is CASSRGLAGAGKNEQFF. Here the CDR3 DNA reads TGTGCCAGCAGCAGAGGACTAGCGGGGGCGGGTAAGAATGAGCAGTTCTTC.

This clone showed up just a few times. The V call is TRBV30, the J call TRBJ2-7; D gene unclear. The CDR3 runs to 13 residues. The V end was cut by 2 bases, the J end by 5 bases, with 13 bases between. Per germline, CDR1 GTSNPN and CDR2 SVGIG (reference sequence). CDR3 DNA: TGTGCCTGGAGTCATGACAAGTACCACGAGCAGTACTTC. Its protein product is CAWSHDKYHEQYF.

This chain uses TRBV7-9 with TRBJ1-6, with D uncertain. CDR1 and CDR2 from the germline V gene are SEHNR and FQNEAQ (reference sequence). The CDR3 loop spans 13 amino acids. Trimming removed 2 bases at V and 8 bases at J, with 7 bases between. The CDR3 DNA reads TGTGCCAGCAGCTTATTCCGGGATTCACCCCTCCACTTT. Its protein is CASSLFRDSPLHF.